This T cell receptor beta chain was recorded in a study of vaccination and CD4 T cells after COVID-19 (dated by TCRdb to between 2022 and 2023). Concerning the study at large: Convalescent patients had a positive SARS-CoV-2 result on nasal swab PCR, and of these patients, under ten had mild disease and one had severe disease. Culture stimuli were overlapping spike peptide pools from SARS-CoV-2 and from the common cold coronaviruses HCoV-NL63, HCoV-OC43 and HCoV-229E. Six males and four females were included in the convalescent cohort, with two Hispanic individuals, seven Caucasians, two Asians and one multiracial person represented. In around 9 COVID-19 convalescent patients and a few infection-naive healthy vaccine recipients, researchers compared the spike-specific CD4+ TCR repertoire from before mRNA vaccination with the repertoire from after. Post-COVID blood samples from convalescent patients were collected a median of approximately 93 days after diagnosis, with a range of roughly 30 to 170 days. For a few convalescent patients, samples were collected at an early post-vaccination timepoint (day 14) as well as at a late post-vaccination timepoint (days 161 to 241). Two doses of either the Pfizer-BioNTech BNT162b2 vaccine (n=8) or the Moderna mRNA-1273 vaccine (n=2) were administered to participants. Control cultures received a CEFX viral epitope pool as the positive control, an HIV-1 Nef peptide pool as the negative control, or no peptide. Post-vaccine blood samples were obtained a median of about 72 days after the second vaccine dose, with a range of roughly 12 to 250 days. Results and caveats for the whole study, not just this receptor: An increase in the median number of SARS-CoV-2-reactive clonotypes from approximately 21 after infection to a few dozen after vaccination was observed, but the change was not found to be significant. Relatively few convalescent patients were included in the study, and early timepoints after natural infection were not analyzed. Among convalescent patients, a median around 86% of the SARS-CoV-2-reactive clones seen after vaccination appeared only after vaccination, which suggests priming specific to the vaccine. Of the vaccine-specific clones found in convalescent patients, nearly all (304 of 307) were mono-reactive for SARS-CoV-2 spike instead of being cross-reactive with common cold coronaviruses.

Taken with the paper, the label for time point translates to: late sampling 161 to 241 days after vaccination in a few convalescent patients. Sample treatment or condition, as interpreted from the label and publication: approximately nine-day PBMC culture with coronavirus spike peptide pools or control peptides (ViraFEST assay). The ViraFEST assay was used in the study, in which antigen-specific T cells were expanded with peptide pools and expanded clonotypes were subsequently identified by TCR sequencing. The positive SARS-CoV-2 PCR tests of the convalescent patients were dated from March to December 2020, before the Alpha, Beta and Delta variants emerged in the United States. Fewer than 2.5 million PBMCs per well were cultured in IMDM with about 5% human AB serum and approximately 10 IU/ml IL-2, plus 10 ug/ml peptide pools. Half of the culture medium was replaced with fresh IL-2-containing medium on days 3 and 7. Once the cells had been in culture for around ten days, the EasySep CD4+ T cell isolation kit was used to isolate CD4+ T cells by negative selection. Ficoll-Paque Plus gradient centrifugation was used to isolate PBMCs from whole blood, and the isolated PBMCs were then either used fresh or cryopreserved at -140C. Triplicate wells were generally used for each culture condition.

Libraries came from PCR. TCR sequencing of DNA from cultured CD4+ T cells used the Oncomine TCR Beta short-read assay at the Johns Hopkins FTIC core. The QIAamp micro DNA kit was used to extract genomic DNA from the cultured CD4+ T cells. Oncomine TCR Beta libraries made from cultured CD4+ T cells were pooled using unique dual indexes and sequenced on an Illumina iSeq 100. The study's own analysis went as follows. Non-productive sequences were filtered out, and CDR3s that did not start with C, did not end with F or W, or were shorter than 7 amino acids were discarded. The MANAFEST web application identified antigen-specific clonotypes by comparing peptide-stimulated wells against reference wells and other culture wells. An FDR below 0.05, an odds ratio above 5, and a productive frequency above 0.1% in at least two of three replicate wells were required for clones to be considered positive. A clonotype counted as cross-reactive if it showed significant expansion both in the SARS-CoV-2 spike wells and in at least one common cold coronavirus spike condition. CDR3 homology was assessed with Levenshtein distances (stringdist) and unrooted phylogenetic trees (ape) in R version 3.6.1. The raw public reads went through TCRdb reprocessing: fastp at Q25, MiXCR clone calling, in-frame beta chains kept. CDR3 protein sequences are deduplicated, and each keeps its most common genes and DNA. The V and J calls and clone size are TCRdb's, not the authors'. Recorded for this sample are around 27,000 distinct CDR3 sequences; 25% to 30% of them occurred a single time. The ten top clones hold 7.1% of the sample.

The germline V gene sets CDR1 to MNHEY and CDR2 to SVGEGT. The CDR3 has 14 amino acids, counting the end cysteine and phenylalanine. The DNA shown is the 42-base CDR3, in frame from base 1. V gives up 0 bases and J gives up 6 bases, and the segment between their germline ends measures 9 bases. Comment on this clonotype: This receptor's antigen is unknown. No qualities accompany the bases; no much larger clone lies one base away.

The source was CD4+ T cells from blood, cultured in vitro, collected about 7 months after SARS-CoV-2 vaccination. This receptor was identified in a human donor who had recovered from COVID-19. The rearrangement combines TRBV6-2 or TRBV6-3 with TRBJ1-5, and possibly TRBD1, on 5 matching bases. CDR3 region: CASSYSTDTQPQHF. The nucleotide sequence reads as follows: TGTGCCAGCAGTTACTCGACAGACACTCAGCCCCAGCATTTT.